This T cell receptor beta chain was recovered during a study of vaccination and CD4 T cells after COVID-19. Study-level information: Overlapping spike peptides of SARS-CoV-2, HCoV-NL63, HCoV-OC43 and HCoV-229E stimulated the cells. For control cultures, the treatment was a CEFX pool, an HIV-1 Nef pool, or no peptide. Notes on the study in general: The authors identified 304 of 307 vaccine-specific clones in convalescent patients as spike mono-reactive. In convalescent patients, a median 86.3% of reactive clones appeared only post-vaccination.

Noted treatment: roughly ten-day PBMC culture with coronavirus spike peptide pools or control peptides (ViraFEST assay). The V gene lost 2 bases and the J gene lost 0 bases, with 5 bases spanning the gap. Germline values: CDR1 SGHVS, CDR2 FQNEAQ. The CDR3 length is 13 residues. As to this clonotype: Its specificity is unknown.

Oncomine TCR Beta short-read sequencing was applied to DNA from cultured CD4+ T cells. One entry per CDR3 protein, called by TCRdb with MiXCR from the PCR reads. This repertoire shows approximately 13,000 distinct CDR3 sequences, around 27% found once; its top ten account for 25% to 35%. The V gene is TRBV7-8, the J gene TRBJ2-7, with unresolved D. The sample here was CD4+ T cells from blood, cultured in vitro, taken before SARS-CoV-2 vaccination. The clonotype comes from a human donor who received a COVID-19 vaccine. This CDR3 reads CASSLPNSYEQYF. DNA for the CDR3: TGTGCCAGCAGCTTACCCAACTCCTACGAGCAGTACTTC. The full variable domain, in which reference TRBV7-8 and TRBJ2-7 provide the parts outside the CDR3, is GAGVSQSPRYKVAKRGQDVALRCDPISGHVSLFWYQQALGQGPEFLTYFQNEAQLDKSGLPSDRFFAERPEGSVSTLKIQRTQQEDSAVYLCASSLPNSYEQYFGPGTRLTVT.